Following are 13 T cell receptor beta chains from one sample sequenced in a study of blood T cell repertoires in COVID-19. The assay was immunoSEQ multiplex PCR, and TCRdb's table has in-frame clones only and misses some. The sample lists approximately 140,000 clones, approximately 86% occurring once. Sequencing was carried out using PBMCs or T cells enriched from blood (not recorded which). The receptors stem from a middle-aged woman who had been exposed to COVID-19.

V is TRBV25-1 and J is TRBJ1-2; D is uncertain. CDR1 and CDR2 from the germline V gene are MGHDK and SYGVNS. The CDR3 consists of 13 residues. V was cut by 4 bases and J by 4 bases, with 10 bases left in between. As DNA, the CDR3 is TGTGCCAGCAGTGGAGGTACCCTCTATGGCTACACCTTC. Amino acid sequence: CASSGGTLYGYTF.

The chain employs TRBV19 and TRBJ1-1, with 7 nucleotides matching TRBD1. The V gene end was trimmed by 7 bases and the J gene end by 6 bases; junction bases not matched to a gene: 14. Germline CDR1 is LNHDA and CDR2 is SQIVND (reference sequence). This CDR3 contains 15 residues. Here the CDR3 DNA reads TGTGCCAGTACTACCGGACAGGTTTTGGGCGCTGAAGCTTTCTTT. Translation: CASTTGQVLGAEAFF.

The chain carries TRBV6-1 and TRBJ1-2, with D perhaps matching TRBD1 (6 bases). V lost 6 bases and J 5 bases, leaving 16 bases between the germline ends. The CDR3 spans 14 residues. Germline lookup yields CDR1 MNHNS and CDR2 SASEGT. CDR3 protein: CASSRQDRDYGYTF. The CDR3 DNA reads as TGTGCCAGCAGCCGCCAGGACAGAGATTATGGCTACACCTTC.

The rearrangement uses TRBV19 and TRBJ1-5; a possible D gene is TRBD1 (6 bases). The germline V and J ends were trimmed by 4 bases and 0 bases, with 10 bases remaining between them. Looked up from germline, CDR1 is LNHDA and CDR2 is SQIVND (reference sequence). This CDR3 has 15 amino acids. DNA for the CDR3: TGTGCCAGTAGTAGCTCGACAGGTAGCAATCAGCCCCAGCATTTT. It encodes CASSSSTGSNQPQHF.

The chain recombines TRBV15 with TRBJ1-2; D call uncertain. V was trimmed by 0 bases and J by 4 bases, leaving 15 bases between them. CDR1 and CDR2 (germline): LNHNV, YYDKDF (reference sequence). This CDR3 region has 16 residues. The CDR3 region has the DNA TGTGCCACCAGCAGAGATCAGTCTCCCACGCTCTATGGCTACACCTTC. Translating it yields CATSRDQSPTLYGYTF.

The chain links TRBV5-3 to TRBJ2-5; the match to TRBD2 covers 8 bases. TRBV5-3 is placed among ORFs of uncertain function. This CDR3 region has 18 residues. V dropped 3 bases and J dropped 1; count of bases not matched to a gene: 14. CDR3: CARSWAPYRGGPQETQYF. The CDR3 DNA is TGTGCCAGAAGCTGGGCCCCCTATCGGGGGGGCCCCCAAGAGACCCAGTACTTC.

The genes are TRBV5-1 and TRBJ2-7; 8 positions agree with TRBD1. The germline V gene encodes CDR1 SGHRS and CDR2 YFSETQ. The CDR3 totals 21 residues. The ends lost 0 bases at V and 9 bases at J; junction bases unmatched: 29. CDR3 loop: CASSLAGVAPRDRQSYEWQYF. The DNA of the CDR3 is TGCGCCAGCAGCTTGGCCGGAGTGGCCCCCCGGGACAGGCAGAGCTACGAGTGGCAGTACTTC. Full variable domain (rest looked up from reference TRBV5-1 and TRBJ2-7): KAGVTQTPRYLIKTRGQQVTLSCSPISGHRSVSWYQQTPGQGLQFLFEYFSETQRNKGNFPGRFSGRQFSNSRSEMNVSTLELGDSALYLCASSLAGVAPRDRQSYEWQYFGPGTRLTVT.

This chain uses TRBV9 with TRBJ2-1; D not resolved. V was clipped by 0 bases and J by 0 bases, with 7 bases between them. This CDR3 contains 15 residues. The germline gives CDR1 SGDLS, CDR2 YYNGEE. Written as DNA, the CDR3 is TGTGCCAGCAGCGTAGTCCTCAGCTCCTACAATGAGCAGTTCTTC. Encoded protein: CASSVVLSSYNEQFF.

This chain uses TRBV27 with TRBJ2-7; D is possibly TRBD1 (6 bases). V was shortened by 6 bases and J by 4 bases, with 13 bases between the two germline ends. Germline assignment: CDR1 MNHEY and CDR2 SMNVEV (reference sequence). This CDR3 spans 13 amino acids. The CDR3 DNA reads TGTGCCAGCAGGGAGGTAGGGGGTTACGAGCAGTACTTC. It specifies CASREVGGYEQYF.

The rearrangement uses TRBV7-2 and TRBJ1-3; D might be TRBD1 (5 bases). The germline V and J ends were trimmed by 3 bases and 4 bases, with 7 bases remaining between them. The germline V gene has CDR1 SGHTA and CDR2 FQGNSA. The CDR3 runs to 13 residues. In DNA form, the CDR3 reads TGTGCCAGCAGCTTCCAGGGAGGAAACACCATATATTTT. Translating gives CASSFQGGNTIYF. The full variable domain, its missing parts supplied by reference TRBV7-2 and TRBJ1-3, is GAGVSQSPSNKVTEKGKDVELRCDPISGHTALYWYRQSLGQGLEFLIYFQGNSAPDKSGLPSDRFSAERTGGSVSTLTIQRTQQEDSAVYLCASSFQGGNTIYFGEGSWLTVV.

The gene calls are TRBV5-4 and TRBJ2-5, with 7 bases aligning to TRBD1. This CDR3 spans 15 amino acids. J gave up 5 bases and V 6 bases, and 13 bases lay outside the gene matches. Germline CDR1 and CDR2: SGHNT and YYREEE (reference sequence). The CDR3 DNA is TGTGCCAGCAACGCCGGACAGGCACCCATTGAGACCCAGTACTTC. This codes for CASNAGQAPIETQYF.

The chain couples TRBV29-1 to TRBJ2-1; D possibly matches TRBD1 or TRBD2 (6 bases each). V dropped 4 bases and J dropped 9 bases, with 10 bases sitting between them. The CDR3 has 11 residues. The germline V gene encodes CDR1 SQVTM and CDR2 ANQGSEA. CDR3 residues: CSVGEGGEQFF. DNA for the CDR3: TGCAGCGTTGGAGAGGGGGGTGAGCAGTTCTTC.

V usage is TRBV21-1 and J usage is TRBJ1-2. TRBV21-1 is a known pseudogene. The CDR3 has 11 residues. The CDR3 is CASSGFGGYTF. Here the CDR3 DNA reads TGTGCCAGCAGCGGCTTCGGGGGCTACACCTTC.